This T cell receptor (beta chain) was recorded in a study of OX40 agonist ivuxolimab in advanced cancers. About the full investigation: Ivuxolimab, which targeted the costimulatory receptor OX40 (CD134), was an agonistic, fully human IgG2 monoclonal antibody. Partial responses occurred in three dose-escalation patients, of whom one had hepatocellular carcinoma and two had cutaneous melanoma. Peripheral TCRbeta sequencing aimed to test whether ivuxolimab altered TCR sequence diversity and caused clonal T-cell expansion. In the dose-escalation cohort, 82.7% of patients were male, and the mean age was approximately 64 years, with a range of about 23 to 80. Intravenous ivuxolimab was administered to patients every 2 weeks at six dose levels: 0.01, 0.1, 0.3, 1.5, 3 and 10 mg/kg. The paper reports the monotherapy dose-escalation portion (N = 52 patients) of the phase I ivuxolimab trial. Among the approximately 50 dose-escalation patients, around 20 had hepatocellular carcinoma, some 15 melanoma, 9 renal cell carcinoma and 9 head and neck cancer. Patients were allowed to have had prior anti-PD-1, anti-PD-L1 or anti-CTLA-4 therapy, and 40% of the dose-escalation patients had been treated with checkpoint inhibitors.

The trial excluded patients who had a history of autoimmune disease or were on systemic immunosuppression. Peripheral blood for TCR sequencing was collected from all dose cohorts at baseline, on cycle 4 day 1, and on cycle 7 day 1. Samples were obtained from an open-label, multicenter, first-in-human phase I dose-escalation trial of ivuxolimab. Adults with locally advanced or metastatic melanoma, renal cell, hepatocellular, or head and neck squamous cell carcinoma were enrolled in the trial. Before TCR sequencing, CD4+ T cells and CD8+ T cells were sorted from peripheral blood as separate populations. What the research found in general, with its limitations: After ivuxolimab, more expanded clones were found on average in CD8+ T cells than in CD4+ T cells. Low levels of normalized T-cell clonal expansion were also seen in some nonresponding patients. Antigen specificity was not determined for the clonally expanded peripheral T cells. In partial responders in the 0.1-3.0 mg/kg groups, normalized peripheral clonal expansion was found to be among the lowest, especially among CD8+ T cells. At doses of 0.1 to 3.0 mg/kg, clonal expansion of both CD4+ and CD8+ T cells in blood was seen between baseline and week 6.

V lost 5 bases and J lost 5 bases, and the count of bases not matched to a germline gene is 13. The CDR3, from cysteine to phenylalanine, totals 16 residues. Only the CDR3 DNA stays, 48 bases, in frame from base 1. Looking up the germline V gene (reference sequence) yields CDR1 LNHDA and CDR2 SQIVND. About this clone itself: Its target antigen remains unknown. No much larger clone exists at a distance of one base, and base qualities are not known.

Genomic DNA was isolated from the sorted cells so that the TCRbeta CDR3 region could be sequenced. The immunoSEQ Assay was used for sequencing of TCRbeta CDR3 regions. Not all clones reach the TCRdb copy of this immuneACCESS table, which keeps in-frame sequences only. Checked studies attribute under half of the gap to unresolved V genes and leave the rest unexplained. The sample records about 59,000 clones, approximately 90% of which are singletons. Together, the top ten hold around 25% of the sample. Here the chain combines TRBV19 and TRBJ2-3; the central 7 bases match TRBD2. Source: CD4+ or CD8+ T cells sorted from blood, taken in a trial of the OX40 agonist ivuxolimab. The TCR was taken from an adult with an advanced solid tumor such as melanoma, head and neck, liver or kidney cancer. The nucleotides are TGTGCCAGTAGTCCTCTGGCGGGGAGGGCCCTAGATACGCAGTATTTT. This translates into CASSPLAGRALDTQYF.